This T cell receptor beta chain was sequenced for a study of CD8 T cells in ankylosing spondylitis (dated by TCRdb to 2016 to 2017). For the wider study: T cell receptor beta repertoires were profiled in healthy donors and ankylosing spondylitis patients so that disease-linked TCR variants could be found. Samples of peripheral blood were taken, and for ankylosing spondylitis patients, synovial fluid was collected as well. The full study cohort was made up of roughly 25 ankylosing spondylitis patients and more than 90 healthy donors.

The reads were generated on an Illumina HiSeq 2500. Quantitative 5'-RACE with molecular barcodes was the method used to prepare the TCR beta libraries. Turning to the authors' computational methods: A new computational method based on a probabilistic model of VDJ rearrangement was used to identify disease-linked TCR variants. TCRdb redid the processing of the public reads, applying fastp at Q25 and MiXCR, and retained in-frame beta chains. Identical CDR3 proteins give one entry, which carries the most common genes and DNA. The V and J calls and clone size are TCRdb's, not the authors'. The sample includes 50,000 to 60,000 distinct CDR3 sequences, with 6.5% to 8% observed a single time. The top ten constitute over 6.5% of the sample. What the authors observed across the whole study: A CD8+ phenotype was shown by the disease-linked clones, which were found at relatively low frequencies in peripheral blood. The disease-linked clones were reported as significantly enriched in matched synovial fluid samples from ankylosing spondylitis patients. Some of the motif variants had been reported before in the synovial fluid and blood of reactive arthritis patients, a finding that suggests common disease-initiation mechanisms. Blood from ankylosing spondylitis patients appeared to be characterized by a TCR beta motif made up of under 10 highly homologous amino acid variants.

This clonotype has a handful of counts. This receptor's antigen is unknown. Base-call qualities are not available, and no considerably larger clone is one nucleotide away. From the germline V gene, CDR1 is SGHTA and CDR2 is FQGNSA. From the cysteine up to the phenylalanine, the CDR3 has a length of 15 residues. Of the read, only the CDR3 DNA is kept; its 45 bases are in frame from base 1. Compared with germline, V lacks 5 bases and J lacks 3 bases; bases without a gene match: 8. The sequencing sample was made of blood, either unsorted or a sorted T cell fraction (not recorded which). In this chain, TRBV7-2 is recombined with TRBJ2-7; the central 9 bases match TRBD2. This TCR derives from a female donor with ankylosing spondylitis or in good health (not recorded which). The CDR3 protein sequence reads: CASSTRTSARYEQYF. The bases are TGTGCCAGCAGCACCCGGACTAGCGCCCGCTACGAGCAGTACTTC.